Following are 21 T cell receptor beta chains from one sample sequenced in a study of blood T cell repertoires in COVID-19. Sequencing was performed with immunoSEQ multiplex PCR; in TCRdb, only in-frame clones are kept and a portion is missing. The sample yields some 130,000 clones, 70% to 80% seen once. Input material: peripheral blood. The receptors come from a man aged 55 to 69 who had recovered from COVID-19.

The chain couples TRBV6-2 or TRBV6-3 to TRBJ2-1; tentative D call: TRBD2 (6 bases). The CDR3 length is 14 residues. Trimming removed 0 bases at V and 10 bases at J, with 13 bases between. Germline loops: CDR1 MNHEY, CDR2 SVGEGT. In DNA form, the CDR3 reads TGTGCCAGCAGTTACTCGGTGGTGGCGGGGGAGCAGTTCTTC. It specifies CASSYSVVAGEQFF.

This clone was seen ten or more times. This chain uses TRBV27 with TRBJ2-7; TRBD1 matches at 8 bases. Germline V gene data show CDR1 as MNHEY and CDR2 as SMNVEV (reference sequence). The CDR3 runs to 14 residues. J was trimmed by 8 bases and V by 10 bases; bases with no gene match: 16. The CDR3 region is CATSEGTGSSKQYF. DNA of the CDR3: TGTGCCACCTCGGAGGGGACAGGATCTTCTAAGCAGTACTTC.

The chain links TRBV9 to TRBJ2-2; TRBD2 might be the D (5 bases). Trimming left V 4 bases short and J 0 bases short, with 10 bases between. Germline assignment: CDR1 SGDLS and CDR2 YYNGEE. The CDR3 runs 15 residues. The CDR3 reads CASSPAVPNTGELFF. The CDR3 bases are TGTGCCAGCAGCCCAGCGGTTCCGAACACCGGGGAGCTGTTTTTT.

The chain combines TRBV6-2 or TRBV6-3 with TRBJ2-2, with D perhaps TRBD1 (6 bases). V was pared by 0 bases and J by 1 base, with 9 bases between. The CDR3 is 16 residues long. CDR1 MNHEY and CDR2 SVGEGT come from the germline V gene. The DNA of the CDR3 is TGTGCCAGCAGTTACTCGAGGGGACAGAACACCGGGGAGCTGTTTTTT. Protein sequence: CASSYSRGQNTGELFF.

This clone appeared many times. This chain connects TRBV7-2 to TRBJ2-7; D possibly corresponds to TRBD2 (6 bases). Trimming took off 2 bases at V and 2 bases at J, with 13 bases between the two ends. Germline CDR1 SGHTA, CDR2 FQGNSA. CDR3 length: 15 residues. The CDR3 protein is CASSLSAGLPYEQYF. Written as DNA, the CDR3 is TGTGCCAGCAGCTTATCCGCGGGGCTCCCCTACGAGCAGTACTTC.

J is TRBJ1-5 and V is TRBV15; D is undetermined. This CDR3 is built from 15 residues. Germline values: CDR1 LNHNV, CDR2 YYDKDF (reference sequence). Trimming took off 1 base at V and 2 bases at J, with 9 bases between the two ends. CDR3 amino acids: CATSRAGEGNQPQHF. The DNA for the CDR3 is TGTGCCACCAGCAGAGCGGGTGAGGGCAATCAGCCCCAGCATTTT.

The J gene is TRBJ1-4, the V gene TRBV24-1, with 8 positions matching TRBD1. The CDR3 consists of 13 residues. Trimming removed 8 bases from V and 7 bases from J; junction bases left unmatched: 5. The germline V gene has CDR1 KGHDR and CDR2 SFDVKD. The CDR3 sequence is CATTRGPGEKLFF. CDR3 in DNA: TGTGCCACCACCAGGGGGCCGGGTGAAAAACTGTTTTTT.

The chain employs TRBV12-3 or TRBV12-4 and TRBJ1-1; 7 bases match TRBD1. The CDR3 consists of 13 residues. The J segment lost 8 bases and the V segment lost 0 bases, leaving 3 bases of the junction unmatched. The CDR3, as DNA: TGTGCCAGCAGTTTAGCGCTGGACAGGGAAGCTTTCTTT. This encodes CASSLALDREAFF.

This chain uses TRBV19 with TRBJ1-2, with 7 nucleotides matching TRBD1. The V gene's germline CDR1 is LNHDA and CDR2 SQIVND (reference sequence). V dropped 9 bases and J dropped 7; count of bases not matched to a gene: 8. This CDR3 has 12 residues. The CDR3, as DNA: TGTGCCAGCCTTGACAGGGATCGTGGCTACACCTTC. It translates to CASLDRDRGYTF.

J is TRBJ1-2 and V is TRBV6-4; the D is unclear. V was pared by 4 bases and J by 5 bases, with 5 bases between. The CDR3 totals 11 residues. Germline assignment: CDR1 MRHNA and CDR2 SNTAGT. This CDR3 reads CASSAGYGYTF. The CDR3 DNA reads as TGTGCCAGCAGTGCGGGGTATGGCTACACCTTC.

The gene calls are TRBV27 and TRBJ1-2, with D unclear. The germline V and J ends were trimmed by 2 bases and 2 bases, with 6 bases remaining between them. The CDR3 contains 13 residues. Looked up from germline, CDR1 is MNHEY and CDR2 is SMNVEV (reference sequence). This CDR3 is CASSLNQNYGYTF. In nucleotides, the CDR3 is TGTGCCAGCAGTTTAAACCAGAACTATGGCTACACCTTC.

The gene calls are TRBV5-1 and TRBJ2-5, with D tentatively TRBD1 (6 bases). The V gene's germline CDR1 is SGHRS and CDR2 YFSETQ. V lost 4 bases to trimming and J lost 1 base, with 14 bases between them. The CDR3 totals 15 residues. The CDR3 DNA follows: TGCGCCAGCAGCACGAGGGGGACCCCCCAAGAGACCCAGTACTTC. This translates into CASSTRGTPQETQYF.

The chain combines TRBV6-6 with TRBJ2-7; a possible D gene is TRBD1 (6 bases). Germline loops: CDR1 MNHNY, CDR2 SVGAGI (reference sequence). The CDR3 is made up of 16 amino acids. V dropped 7 bases and J dropped 0 bases, with 19 bases sitting between them. CDR3: CASTRPDSDRSYEQYF. The DNA for the CDR3 is TGTGCCAGCACGCGGCCGGACAGTGATCGCTCCTACGAGCAGTACTTC.

The chain carries TRBV19 and TRBJ1-4; 9 bases match TRBD1. Germline CDR1 reads LNHDA; CDR2 reads SQIVND (reference sequence). This CDR3 contains 13 residues. V lost 10 bases to trimming and J lost 4 bases; unmatched junction nucleotides: 4. The CDR3 nucleotides read TGTGCCACCTTGGACAGGGGTAATGAAAAACTGTTTTTT. Protein sequence: CATLDRGNEKLFF.

Comment on this clone: Other DNA sequences of this sample code for an identical CDR3. This sequence joins TRBV28 and TRBJ2-3, with 8 bases identical to TRBD1. The CDR3 runs 14 residues. Trimming removed 3 bases from V and 1 base from J; junction bases left unmatched: 0. Germline V gene lookup returns CDR1 MDHEN and CDR2 SYDVKM. CDR3 nucleotide sequence: TGTGCCAGCAGTTTGGGACAGGGCACAGATACGCAGTATTTT. Translation gives CASSLGQGTDTQYF.

This clone was counted once. The rearrangement joins TRBV6-2 or TRBV6-3 to TRBJ2-4; 8 nucleotides align to TRBD2. Germline CDR1 reads MNHEY; CDR2 reads SVGEGT. V dropped 5 bases and J dropped 0; count of bases not matched to a gene: 3. The length of the CDR3 is 15 residues. This chain's CDR3 is CASSQLAVAKNIQYF. CDR3 nucleotides: TGTGCCAGCAGTCAACTAGCGGTAGCCAAAAACATTCAGTACTTC.

V gene TRBV9 combines with J gene TRBJ2-1; TRBD2 matches at 8 bases. CDR3 length equals 14 residues. Germline CDR1 is SGDLS and CDR2 is YYNGEE. The V segment lost 3 bases and the J segment 8 bases; nucleotides outside the gene matches: 7. CDR3 sequence: CASSGRTSSHEQFF. The CDR3 DNA follows: TGTGCCAGCAGCGGGCGGACTAGCTCCCATGAGCAGTTCTTC.

The genes are TRBV19 and TRBJ1-1; 9 bases are shared with TRBD1. The CDR3 has 15 amino acids. The trim removed 4 bases at V and 2 bases at J, leaving 5 bases unmatched. CDR1 LNHDA and CDR2 SQIVND come from the germline V gene (reference sequence). CDR3 sequence: CASSRTGVGNTEAFF. DNA of the CDR3: TGTGCCAGTAGTAGGACAGGGGTGGGTAACACTGAAGCTTTCTTT.

The chain is built from TRBV3-1 (or the pseudogene TRBV3-2) and TRBJ1-2; TRBD1 aligns across 7 bases. The germline V gene encodes CDR1 LGHDT and CDR2 YNNKEL (reference sequence). With 3 bases clipped from V and 3 bases from J, the junction kept 7 bases outside the gene matches. The CDR3 sequence is 15 residues long. Written as DNA, the CDR3 is TGTGCCAGCAGCCACACCGGGACAGATTACTATGGCTACACCTTC. This sequence encodes CASSHTGTDYYGYTF.

This rearrangement joins TRBV7-6 to TRBJ2-3; D unclear. There are 14 residues in the CDR3. Trimming took 2 bases from V and 0 from J, leaving 6 bases between them. Germline-derived CDR1 and CDR2 are SGHVS and FNYEAQ. CDR3 in amino acids: CASSLTRSTDTQYF. Here the CDR3 DNA reads TGTGCCAGCAGCTTAACGCGGAGCACAGATACGCAGTATTTT.

This chain joins TRBV6-1 and TRBJ1-4, with D possibly being TRBD1 (6 bases). The V end lost 3 bases, the J end lost 8 bases, and 16 bases lay between the germline ends. The CDR3 loop spans 15 amino acids. Germline V gives CDR1 MNHNS, CDR2 SASEGT. DNA for the CDR3: TGTGCCAGCAGTGATGGGGGACAAAGCGACGAAAAACTGTTTTTT. It specifies CASSDGGQSDEKLFF.